One and the same sample provided the 11 T cell receptor beta chains below, sequenced in a study of PD-1 blockade in classical Hodgkin lymphoma. Every one of the patients relapsed after autologous stem cell transplantation (brentuximab vedotin exposure was variable). Using immunoSEQ multiplex PCR, the repertoire was profiled, and TCRdb retains in-frame clones only, with some absent. The table has 130,000 to 150,000 clones, around 84% seen once. The specimen was peripheral blood mononuclear cells (PBMCs), collected before the second cycle of nivolumab. These receptors originate from a human donor with classical Hodgkin lymphoma.

V gene TRBV19 combines with J gene TRBJ1-1, with 7 bases matching TRBD1. Per the germline V gene, CDR1 is LNHDA and CDR2 is SQIVND (reference sequence). The CDR3 is 14 amino acids. V lost 3 bases, J lost 1 base, and 2 bases stayed unmatched. The CDR3 DNA follows: TGTGCCAGTAGTATGACAGGGTCGAACACTGAAGCTTTCTTT. Translating gives CASSMTGSNTEAFF.

In its sample, this clone was seen once. The chain employs TRBV28 and TRBJ1-1; D is unclear. Per the germline V gene, CDR1 is MDHEN and CDR2 is SYDVKM. Trimming cost V 6 bases and J 3 bases, with 11 bases left between them. This CDR3 has 13 residues. The CDR3 sequence: CASSNSMDTEAFF. The CDR3 DNA is TGTGCCAGCAGCAATTCTATGGACACTGAAGCTTTCTTT.

J is TRBJ1-6 and V is TRBV5-1; 7 nucleotides line up with TRBD1. The germline CDR1 and CDR2 sequences are SGHRS and YFSETQ. This CDR3 comprises 16 residues. Trimming at V came to 4 bases and at J to 4 bases, leaving 8 bases not matched to a gene. The chain's CDR3 is CASSASRDRYNSPLHF. The CDR3 nucleotides read TGCGCCAGCAGCGCAAGCCGGGACAGATATAATTCACCCCTCCACTTT.

The chain combines TRBV5-1 with TRBJ2-2; D is undetermined. CDR3 length: 14 amino acids. Germline V gene data show CDR1 as SGHRS and CDR2 as YFSETQ. V lost 0 bases and J lost 2, with 5 bases in between. In nucleotides, the CDR3 is TGCGCCAGCAGCTTGGGACTTAACACCGGGGAGCTGTTTTTT. Its protein is CASSLGLNTGELFF.

The J gene is TRBJ2-7, the V gene TRBV19, with a possible D match to TRBD2 (6 bases). V gave up 1 base and J gave up 0 bases, with 10 bases separating them. The length of the CDR3 is 15 residues. Per the germline V gene, CDR1 is LNHDA and CDR2 is SQIVND (reference sequence). CDR3 bases: TGTGCCAGTAGTATAGGACGGGGACTCTCCTACGAGCAGTACTTC. As protein: CASSIGRGLSYEQYF.

The rearrangement links TRBV4-2 to TRBJ1-6; D gene uncertain. The CDR3 sequence is 14 residues long. CDR1 is LGHNA and CDR2 is YNFKEQ in the germline V gene. Trimming removed 10 bases at V and 5 bases at J, with 15 bases between. The CDR3 protein is CATGISGDNSPLHF. As DNA, the CDR3 is TGTGCCACCGGAATTTCCGGGGATAATTCACCCCTCCACTTT.

This sequence joins TRBV6-6 and TRBJ1-2; D is unresolved. V was shortened by 0 bases and J by 5 bases, with 13 bases between the two germline ends. Germline CDR1 MNHNY, CDR2 SVGAGI (reference sequence). The CDR3 has 15 residues. CDR3 in DNA: TGTGCCAGCAGTTACTCGGTAGATCTAACATATGGCTACACCTTC. This codes for CASSYSVDLTYGYTF.

J is TRBJ2-1 and V is TRBV11-2, with 9 bases fitting TRBD1. V lost 2 bases to trimming and J lost 0 bases; unmatched junction nucleotides: 11. CDR1 and CDR2 from the germline V gene are SGHAT and FQNNGV. The CDR3 consists of 19 residues. The CDR3 region is CASSLRDRVPPSSYNEQFF. The CDR3 DNA follows: TGTGCCAGCAGCTTAAGGGACAGGGTCCCCCCCAGCTCCTACAATGAGCAGTTCTTC.

The chain links TRBV9 to TRBJ2-1; TRBD2 might be the D (5 bases). Germline values: CDR1 SGDLS, CDR2 YYNGEE. The CDR3 runs 16 residues. The V and J ends lost 4 bases and 0 bases respectively, with 14 bases between them. As DNA, the CDR3 is TGTGCCAGCAGCCTAGCACCGATACCCTCCTACAATGAGCAGTTCTTC. Its protein product is CASSLAPIPSYNEQFF.

The chain links TRBV18 to TRBJ2-1; the D gene is possibly TRBD1 (6 bases). From germline, CDR1 is KGHSH and CDR2 LQKENI. This CDR3 has 14 amino acids. The V end lost 2 bases, the J end lost 2 bases, and 7 bases lay between the germline ends. The CDR3 DNA is TGTGCCAGCTCACCAAGGACAGCCTACAATGAGCAGTTCTTC. Amino acid sequence: CASSPRTAYNEQFF.

V is TRBV28 and J is TRBJ2-6; D is tentatively TRBD1 or TRBD2 (5 bases each). The CDR3 length is 17 residues. Germline V lookup: CDR1 MDHEN, CDR2 SYDVKM. The ends were cut back, 5 bases at V and 0 bases at J, with 14 bases in the middle. The CDR3 here is CASSPPWGFSGANVLTF. The CDR3 nucleotides read TGTGCCAGCAGTCCACCCTGGGGGTTCTCTGGGGCCAACGTCCTGACTTTC. Full variable domain (outside the CDR3, taken from reference TRBV28 and TRBJ2-6): DVKVTQSSRYLVKRTGEKVFLECVQDMDHENMFWYRQDPGLGLRLIYFSYDVKMKEKGDIPEGYSVSREKKERFSLILESASTNQTSMYLCASSPPWGFSGANVLTFGAGSRLTVL.